What follows are 28 T cell receptor beta chains derived from one specimen sequenced in a study of blood T cells in healthy people across ages. Together with a sample-barcoded 5' primer, a J-beta primer mix was included in a second PCR lasting about 7 to 11 cycles. TCRdb called the 5' RACE reads again in MiXCR, with one record for every CDR3 protein. The sample lists roughly 800,000 distinct CDR3 sequences, 35% to 40% occurring once. Input material: blood. Source of these receptors: a man in his late teens or twenties in good health.

The J gene is TRBJ2-3, the V gene TRBV20-1; 9 bases fit TRBD2. Per the germline V gene, CDR1 is DFQATT and CDR2 is SNEGSKA (reference sequence). Unmatched junction bases numbered 23, after V lost 0 bases and J lost 4 bases. This CDR3 has 21 residues. The CDR3 loop reads CSARDHQALWEAGGPPDTQYF. The CDR3 DNA reads TGCAGTGCTAGAGATCACCAGGCGCTCTGGGAGGCGGGGGGGCCCCCAGATACGCAGTATTTT.

This clonotype was observed a handful of times. J is TRBJ1-2 and V is TRBV5-6; D is undetermined. Trimming removed 0 bases from V and 4 bases from J, with 10 bases in between. Germline CDR1 and CDR2: SGHDT and YYEEEE. The CDR3 extends over 14 amino acids. CDR3 nucleotides: TGTGCCAGCAGCTTGGATGGCAGGAGCTATGGCTACACCTTC. Its protein is CASSLDGRSYGYTF. The complete variable domain, with remaining parts taken from reference TRBV5-6 and TRBJ1-2, reads DAGVTQSPTHLIKTRGQQVTLRCSPKSGHDTVSWYQQALGQGPQFIFQYYEEEERQRGNFPDRFSGHQFPNYSSELNVNALLLGDSALYLCASSLDGRSYGYTFGSGTRLTVV.

The chain joins TRBV10-3 to TRBJ1-3; D might be TRBD1 (5 bases). The V end was cut by 6 bases, the J end by 7 bases, with 16 bases between. The CDR3 is made up of 14 amino acids. CDR1 is ENHRY, CDR2 SYGVKD, per germline. The chain's CDR3 is CAIRPGRNKNTIYF. In DNA, the CDR3 is TGTGCCATCAGACCGGGACGGAATAAGAACACCATATATTTT.

This chain links TRBV7-9 with TRBJ1-5, with D tentatively TRBD1 (6 bases). CDR3 length: 16 amino acids. Germline V gives CDR1 SEHNR, CDR2 FQNEAQ (reference sequence). V lost 2 bases and J 2 bases, leaving 13 bases between the germline ends. The DNA of the CDR3 is TGTGCCAGCAGCTTAACGGGGGGCGAGGGCAATCAGCCCCAGCATTTT. It translates to CASSLTGGEGNQPQHF.

The chain joins TRBV7-2 to TRBJ2-6; TRBD1 matches 7 bases. V shed 6 bases and J 0 bases; nucleotides not matched to a gene: 5. This CDR3 is built from 16 residues. Per germline, CDR1 SGHTA and CDR2 FQGNSA. The DNA of the CDR3 is TGTGCCAGCAGACCTGGGACAGCCTCTGGGGCCAACGTCCTGACTTTC. Protein product: CASRPGTASGANVLTF.

On this clonotype: A read error may account for a junction end that differs from germline. DNA for the CDR3: TGTGCCAGCATCTCCAGCGGGGGGGAAACAGATACGCGGTATTTT. Translated: CASISSGGETDTRYF. The V gene is TRBV2, the J gene TRBJ2-3, with 10 nucleotides matching TRBD2. The CDR3 totals 15 residues. Germline V gene sequence: CDR1 SNHLY, CDR2 FYNNEI. Variable domain in full (rest from reference TRBV2 and TRBJ2-3): EPEVTQTPSHQVTQMGQEVILRCVPISNHLYFYWYRQILGQKVEFLVSFYNNEISEKSEIFDDQFSVERPDGSNFTLKIRSTKLEDSAMYFCASISSGGETDTRYFGPGTRLTVL.

This chain uses TRBV9 with TRBJ2-7, with D tentatively TRBD1 (5 bases). Judging by the DNA end, TRBJ2-5 fits better; the J call may be wrong. Germline values: CDR1 SGDLS, CDR2 YYNGEE. This CDR3 comprises 14 residues. In DNA form, the CDR3 reads TGTGCCAGCAGCGTCGGTGGGGCCAGGGAGACCCAGTACTTC. It yields the protein CASSVGGARETQYF.

The rearrangement uses TRBV5-1 and TRBJ2-1, with 8 bases that match TRBD2. The CDR3 has 15 amino acids. Trimming removed 2 bases from V and 7 bases from J; junction bases left unmatched: 8. CDR1 SGHRS and CDR2 YFSETQ come from the germline V gene. In DNA form, the CDR3 reads TGCGCCAGCAGCTTTGCCGGGGGGGCCGGGAATGAGCAGTTCTTC. Its protein product is CASSFAGGAGNEQFF.

This clonotype was seen a handful of times. This chain joins TRBV4-2 and TRBJ2-1; D assignment may be TRBD1 or TRBD2 (6 bases each). Trimming took 0 bases from V and 6 from J, leaving 12 bases between them. Germline assignment: CDR1 LGHNA and CDR2 YNFKEQ. The CDR3 contains 15 residues. The CDR3 nucleotides are TGTGCCAGCAGCCAAGATCGGGGGCGGTCCAATGAGCAGTTCTTC. This gives the protein CASSQDRGRSNEQFF.

This clonotype occurred a few times. The chain carries TRBV28 and TRBJ2-3; D is perhaps TRBD2 (6 bases). Germline CDR1 is MDHEN and CDR2 is SYDVKM. Trimming shortened V by 6 bases and J by 4 bases, and 14 bases separated the two germline ends. This CDR3 is built from 14 residues. DNA of the CDR3: TGTGCCAGCAGAGAGGGACTTGCCGCAGATACGCAGTATTTT. It is translated as CASREGLAADTQYF.

In its sample, this clonotype was seen once. The rearrangement uses TRBV20-1 and TRBJ1-2, with D unclear. With 2 bases removed from V and 7 bases from J, the gap between germline ends came to 8 bases. CDR3 length equals 11 residues. Germline V lookup: CDR1 DFQATT, CDR2 SNEGSKA (reference sequence). The CDR3 here is CSARSWGGYTF. The CDR3 nucleotides read TGCAGTGCTAGATCATGGGGTGGCTACACCTTC.

This CDR3 is CSARDRDRGGYGYTF. The CDR3 region has the DNA TGCAGTGCTAGAGATAGGGACAGGGGCGGCTATGGCTACACCTTC. This chain uses TRBV20-1 with TRBJ1-2; 10 bases map to TRBD1. This CDR3 spans 15 amino acids. Germline V gene data show CDR1 as DFQATT and CDR2 as SNEGSKA (reference sequence). Unmatched junction bases numbered 5, after V lost 0 bases and J lost 4 bases.

V usage is TRBV7-8 and J usage is TRBJ1-1; D might be TRBD1 (5 bases). CDR3 length: 15 amino acids. Germline V gene data show CDR1 as SGHVS and CDR2 as FQNEAQ. Between the trimmed V and J ends, which lost 5 bases and 0 bases, there was a span of 13 bases. In DNA, the CDR3 is TGTGCCAGCAGCAAGATGGGACTGTTGAACACTGAAGCTTTCTTT. It codes for CASSKMGLLNTEAFF.

The chain is built from TRBV7-2 and TRBJ2-1, with unresolved D. The V gene lost 2 bases and the J gene lost 12 bases, with 5 bases spanning the gap. CDR3 length: 10 amino acids. CDR1 and CDR2 from the germline V gene are SGHTA and FQGNSA. The CDR3 bases are TGTGCCAGCAGCTTACTTGGGCAGTTCTTC. This gives the protein CASSLLGQFF.

The V gene is TRBV9, the J gene TRBJ1-5; no reliable D call. Germline-derived CDR1 and CDR2 are SGDLS and YYNGEE. The CDR3 totals 13 residues. Trimming removed 4 bases from V and 6 bases from J, with 11 bases in between. CDR3 sequence: CASSPQMGQPQHF. In DNA form, the CDR3 reads TGTGCCAGCAGCCCCCAGATGGGTCAGCCCCAGCATTTT.

The gene calls are TRBV6-2 or TRBV6-3 and TRBJ1-1, with a possible D match to TRBD1 (6 bases). Trimming took off 10 bases at V and 1 base at J, with 13 bases between the two ends. The CDR3 totals 13 residues. Germline CDR1 reads MNHEY; CDR2 reads SVGEGT. The DNA for the CDR3 is TGTGCCACCTACAGGGTAAGGAACACTGAAGCTTTCTTT. Translating gives CATYRVRNTEAFF.

This clonotype was recorded many times. The rearrangement joins TRBV12-3 or TRBV12-4 to TRBJ2-1, with TRBD2 as a possible D gene (7 bases). This CDR3 has 13 amino acids. V was pared by 3 bases and J by 9 bases, with 12 bases between. CDR3 protein: CASSFGGGGEQFF. For the CDR3, the DNA is TGTGCCAGCAGTTTTGGAGGGGGGGGTGAGCAGTTCTTC.

This clonotype was counted many times. This chain uses TRBV10-3 with TRBJ2-5; D not certain. V was pared by 6 bases and J by 4 bases, with 18 bases between. This CDR3 comprises 15 residues. The germline gives CDR1 ENHRY, CDR2 SYGVKD. The CDR3 here is CAIRIRREEAETQYF. The CDR3 region has the DNA TGTGCCATCAGAATAAGAAGAGAGGAAGCAGAGACCCAGTACTTC.

The chain uses TRBV20-1 and TRBJ2-7; a possible D gene is TRBD1 (6 bases). In germline, CDR1 is DFQATT, CDR2 SNEGSKA (reference sequence). The length of the CDR3 is 14 residues. V lost 3 bases to trimming and J lost 7 bases, with 19 bases between them. The CDR3 region has the DNA TGCAGTGCTAGTGAGGGGGACCCCTACAATGAGCAGTACTTC. The encoded protein is CSASEGDPYNEQYF.

The table lists this clonotype with many counts. The V and J genes are TRBV18 and TRBJ2-5; the D gene is possibly TRBD2 (5 bases). The CDR3 is 18 residues long. Trimming took 0 bases from V and 0 from J, leaving 17 bases between them. Per germline, CDR1 KGHSH and CDR2 LQKENI. The CDR3 DNA follows: TGTGCCAGCTCACCACCGAGCGGCTCGAGGGTGTACCAAGAGACCCAGTACTTC. Residues: CASSPPSGSRVYQETQYF.

In the case of this clonotype: An end of the junction differs from the germline gene, which may be a read error. This chain uses TRBV10-3 with TRBJ2-1; 9 nucleotides line up with TRBD1. The CDR3 length is 14 residues. Germline CDR1 is ENHRY and CDR2 is SYGVKD. The CDR3 loop reads CAVSEPGQGNEQFF. In DNA, the CDR3 is TGTGCCGTCAGTGAACCGGGACAGGGCAATGAGCAGTTCTTC.

This clonotype occurred once. This chain joins TRBV6-5 and TRBJ1-1; D remains unclear. Deletions cut 5 bases from V and 1 base from J, with 11 bases between. Germline values: CDR1 MNHEY, CDR2 SVGAGI. The CDR3 runs to 14 residues. CDR3 bases: TGTGCCAGCAGTGACACGGGTTCGAACACTGAAGCTTTCTTT. This sequence encodes CASSDTGSNTEAFF.

The sample holds one count of this clonotype. A read error is possible here, since a much larger clone lies one base away. The V call is TRBV10-3, the J call TRBJ2-7; D is uncertain. Trimming took off 3 bases at V and 7 bases at J, with 16 bases between the two ends. This CDR3 is 14 amino acids long. Germline CDR1 reads ENHRY; CDR2 reads SYGVKD. In nucleotides, the CDR3 is TGTGCCATCAGTGATGAGATACTCGTCGATGAGCAGTACTTC. Encoded protein: CAISDEILVDEQYF.

This clonotype was counted many times. The J gene is TRBJ2-7, the V gene TRBV9; 7 nucleotides agree with TRBD1. CDR1 and CDR2 (germline): SGDLS, YYNGEE. After removal of 4 bases from V and 3 bases from J, the junction contained 7 bases not matched to a gene. CDR3 size: 14 residues. CDR3 amino acids: CASSPRDSNYEQYF. The CDR3 bases are TGTGCCAGCAGCCCCCGGGACAGCAACTACGAGCAGTACTTC.

This clonotype turned up a few times. This rearrangement joins TRBV7-2 to TRBJ2-3; the D gene is possibly TRBD2 (5 bases). V was shortened by 4 bases and J by 5 bases, with 19 bases between the two germline ends. CDR1 SGHTA and CDR2 FQGNSA come from the germline V gene. The CDR3 totals 16 residues. In nucleotides, the CDR3 is TGTGCCAGCAGCTCACGGACGGGCGGACTGATAGATACGCAGTATTTT. This translates into CASSSRTGGLIDTQYF.

This clonotype was seen repeatedly, ten times or more. The V call is TRBV6-5, the J call TRBJ1-4; possibly TRBD1 for D (5 bases). The CDR3 consists of 14 residues. Trimming pared 4 bases from V and 7 bases from J, leaving 13 bases between. Germline lookup yields CDR1 MNHEY and CDR2 SVGAGI. CDR3 sequence: CASSSQGVGEKLFF. The CDR3, as DNA: TGTGCCAGCAGTTCCCAGGGTGTTGGTGAAAAACTGTTTTTT.

This clonotype was recorded at least ten times. The chain has TRBV29-1 and TRBJ2-7, with D perhaps matching TRBD2 (5 bases). The CDR3 spans 12 residues. The germline V and J ends were trimmed by 3 bases and 6 bases, with 12 bases remaining between them. Germline CDR1 reads SQVTM; CDR2 reads ANQGSEA. In nucleotides, the CDR3 is TGCAGCGTTGAGATGAGGGCCGCCGAGCAGTACTTC. Translated: CSVEMRAAEQYF.

The chain joins TRBV6-5 to TRBJ1-1; the D gene is possibly TRBD1 (6 bases). The V and J ends lost 7 bases and 1 base respectively, with 13 bases between them. CDR1 MNHEY and CDR2 SVGAGI come from the germline V gene. The CDR3 has 14 amino acids. CDR3 protein: CASNLGGQNTEAFF. The CDR3 DNA is TGTGCCAGCAATCTAGGGGGACAGAACACTGAAGCTTTCTTT.